This T cell receptor beta chain is drawn from a study of a mutant IDH1 vaccine in newly diagnosed glioma. The wider study: Previous treatment comprised radiotherapy, temozolomide, or both, mostly both. Notes on the study in general: Among all patients, vaccine-induced immune responses occurred in about 93%. Changes in the top peripheral T cell clonotypes seemingly had no bearing on pseudoprogression.

In regard to this clone: Its antigen remains unidentified.

Clones were sequenced by immunoSEQ multiplex PCR, and TCRdb holds only the in-frame ones, with some missing. The sample lists fewer than 40,000 clones; more than 65% were seen once. Time point: baseline, week 1 (first vaccination visit). The sample's treatment: pre-vaccination baseline after standard-of-care therapy. There were new WHO grade 3 or 4 astrocytomas in the donors, and these were IDH1-mutant and ATRX-lost. Sequenced here: PBMCs, sampled from a glioma patient treated with radiotherapy, temozolomide or both. The TCR was taken from a man aged 25-40 years with glioma.

CDR3: CASSEWWGGEQYF. In DNA, the CDR3 is TGTGCCAGCAGTGAGTGGTGGGGCGGAGAGCAGTACTTC. V gene TRBV6-4 combines with J gene TRBJ2-7, with D possibly matching TRBD1 (5 bases). The CDR3 runs 13 residues. The germline CDR1 and CDR2 sequences are MRHNA and SNTAGT. The germline V and J ends were trimmed by 3 bases and 7 bases, with 13 bases remaining between them.